This entry lists 4 T cell receptor beta chains sequenced from one sample in a study of T-cell reconstitution after alpha-beta-depleted transplantation in children. TCRbeta library preparation incorporated unique molecular identifiers. TCRdb ran MiXCR on the PCR reads and lists one entry per CDR3 protein. The sample holds 450,000 to 600,000 distinct CDR3 sequences; approximately 10% are singletons and the top ten take 2% to 2.5%. This specimen consisted of PBMCs, obtained before TCRalphabeta/CD19-depleted stem cell transplant. These receptors all stem from a child aged 2 to 9 with inherited bone marrow failure, due to receive a stem cell transplant.

This clonotype was counted ten times or more. The V gene is TRBV7-9, the J gene TRBJ2-5; TRBD2 is a possible D gene (5 bases). V was shortened by 5 bases and J by 5 bases, with 15 bases between the two germline ends. This CDR3 has 14 amino acids. The germline V gene encodes CDR1 SEHNR and CDR2 FQNEAQ (reference sequence). The CDR3 DNA follows: TGTGCCAGCAGCCCTTTGGGGAGTGCGGAGACCCAGTACTTC. This gives the protein CASSPLGSAETQYF.

This clonotype showed up many times. V and J are TRBV6-2 or TRBV6-3 and TRBJ2-5, with 9 positions matching TRBD2. Germline values: CDR1 MNHEY, CDR2 SVGEGT. V lost 8 bases to trimming and J lost 4 bases; unmatched junction nucleotides: 29. The CDR3 is 21 residues long. CDR3 in DNA: TGTGCCAGCGCGCCAGGAACCCTCGGACGGGCGGCGGGAGGGCCTCCAGAGACCCAGTACTTC. This encodes CASAPGTLGRAAGGPPETQYF.

This clonotype came up many times. CDR3 sequence (DNA): TGTGCCAGCAGTGATGGGGGGGGACTAGCCCGCAATGAGCAGTTCTTC. Translated: CASSDGGGLARNEQFF. The chain couples TRBV2 to TRBJ2-1, with 9 bases that match TRBD2. The germline gives CDR1 SNHLY, CDR2 FYNNEI. The junction had 9 bases not matched to a gene; V was cut back by 3 bases and J by 6 bases. The CDR3 is 16 residues long.

This clonotype was seen at least ten times. This chain connects TRBV6-5 to TRBJ2-3; D is unclear. CDR3 size: 12 residues. Germline lookup yields CDR1 MNHEY and CDR2 SVGAGI. The ends were cut back, 6 bases at V and 3 bases at J, with 7 bases in the middle. The CDR3 loop is CASSQDTDTQYF. The CDR3 DNA follows: TGTGCCAGCAGCCAAGATACAGATACGCAGTATTTT.